This T cell receptor beta chain appears in the sequencing data of a study of technical replicates of blood from a handful of donors. The CDR3 spans 13 residues. Trimming cost V 4 bases and J 0 bases, with 8 bases left between them. Germline assignment: CDR1 SGHNT and CDR2 YYREEE (reference sequence). Clones were sequenced by immunoSEQ multiplex PCR, and TCRdb holds only the in-frame ones, with some missing. The sample contains about 66,000 clones, about 90% of which appear only once. This chain connects TRBV5-4 to TRBJ2-7, with D possibly TRBD1 on 5 matching bases. This TCR derives from a human donor in good health. The source material was T cells isolated from PBMCs. The CDR3 DNA sequence: TGTGCCAGCAGCCCCGACAGCTCCTACGAGCAGTACTTC. It translates to CASSPDSSYEQYF.